The source of this TCR beta chain is a study of post-analysis software for immune sequencing data. Findings and caveats of the study: Five or six TRBV segments, TRBV5-6, TRBV5-1 and TRBV20-1 among them, were found more frequent in patients than controls. Compared with controls, patients showed significantly lower normalized Chao1 diversity.

Unique molecular identifiers featured in each of the TCR beta cDNA libraries. Researchers reported 400,000 to 550,000 cDNA molecules coming from approximately 0.95 to 9.8 million T cells. TCRdb redid the calling of the PCR reads with MiXCR, one entry per CDR3 protein. The sample has 800,000 to 950,000 distinct CDR3 sequences, approximately 57% seen once. Of note for this clonotype: The antigen is not known.

Trimming removed 5 bases from V and 8 bases from J; junction bases left unmatched: 19. The germline gives CDR1 SGHTA, CDR2 FQGNSA. This CDR3 region has 19 residues. This chain joins TRBV7-2 and TRBJ2-1; TRBD2 aligns across 12 bases. The material sequenced was blood. The receptor comes from a girl aged 5-17 years with multiple sclerosis. The CDR3 protein is CASSPGTSGSGALQDEQFF. CDR3 DNA: TGTGCCAGCAGCCCGGGGACTAGCGGGTCTGGGGCCCTCCAGGATGAGCAGTTCTTC.